This is a list of T cell receptor beta chains from one sample in a study of shared clonotypes between healthy human individuals. Assay used: immunoSEQ multiplex PCR; TCRdb lists only in-frame clones, some missing. The sample shows under 200,000 clones, 80% to 95% of them seen only once. The sequencing input was naive CD4+ T cells sorted from blood. All receptors come from a woman aged 25-40 years in good health. Each CDR3 is given with its conserved first and last residue. Fields, in order: clone size, D gene, J gene, V gene, CDR3 DNA, CDR3 protein. The D gene is left open where the match is weak. The listing skips clone size in some rows; elsewhere it reads once, few, many or a size class.

>.|TRBD2|TRBJ2-5|TRBV6-5
TGTGCCAGCAACCGACCGGGGGGCCAAGAGACCCAGTACTTC
CASNRPGGQETQYF
>.|.|TRBJ2-7|TRBV6-5
TGTGCCAGCAGTGAGTCTCAGGGTCACCACGAGCAGTACTTC
CASSESQGHHEQYF
>.|.|TRBJ2-5|TRBV30
TGTGCCTTAATGACGGGCGGGAAAGAGACCCAGTACTTC
CALMTGGKETQYF
>once|.|TRBJ2-5|TRBV4-1
TGCGCCAGCAGCCAAGATAAGTCGGTGCGGGAAGGGCAAGAGACCCAGTACTTC
CASSQDKSVREGQETQYF
>.|TRBD1|TRBJ2-7|TRBV10-3
TGTGCCATCAGTCCGACAGGGAGAAGCGGCGAGCAGTACTTC
CAISPTGRSGEQYF
>.|TRBD2|TRBJ2-7|TRBV15
TGTGCCACCAGCAGAGGACCGGGACTAGCGGGAGTCGAGCAGTACTTC
CATSRGPGLAGVEQYF
>.|.|TRBJ2-3|TRBV19
TGTGCCAGTAGTATGGTCGGCGGGAGCACAGATACGCAGTATTTT
CASSMVGGSTDTQYF
>.|.|TRBJ1-5|TRBV19
TGTGCCAGTAGTATGAGAGGGGGGAGCAATCAGCCCCAGCATTTT
CASSMRGGSNQPQHF
>.|.|TRBJ2-7|TRBV7-6
TGTGCCAGCGGAGGCATGAACGAGCAGTACTTC
CASGGMNEQYF
>.|.|TRBJ1-4|TRBV30
TGTGCCTGGACCCGCGGGAGGCGTTTAAATGAAAAACTGTTTTTT
CAWTRGRRLNEKLFF
>.|.|TRBJ2-7|TRBV28
TGTGCCAGCAGTATAGCGGAAGTCTCCTACGAGCAGTACTTC
CASSIAEVSYEQYF
>.|.|TRBJ2-7|TRBV5-4
TGTGCCAGCAGCTTGGACGGGTCGGGCTCCTACGAGCAGTACTTC
CASSLDGSGSYEQYF
>.|.|TRBJ2-3|TRBV5-8
TGTGCCAGCAGCTTGCTCCGGGTCCTAAGCACAGATACGCAGTATTTT
CASSLLRVLSTDTQYF
>.|.|TRBJ2-1|TRBV19
TGTGCCAGTAGTATAGGCACAGGGCGTGTCTACAATGAGCAGTTCTTC
CASSIGTGRVYNEQFF
>.|.|TRBJ1-2|TRBV27
TGTGCCAGCAGTCACCTTGGGGGGATTAACTATGGCTACACCTTC
CASSHLGGINYGYTF
>.|.|TRBJ2-3|TRBV15
TGTGCCACCAGCAGAGTTGGGGTAGTGAGTGTCCTCACAGATACGCAGTATTTT
CATSRVGVVSVLTDTQYF
>.|.|TRBJ2-7|TRBV2
TGTGCCAGCAGGTCCCGAGGGTCGGACTACGAGCAGTACTTC
CASRSRGSDYEQYF
>.|.|TRBJ1-5|TRBV28
TGTGCCAGCACGGGGTCGAGTAGCAATCAGCCCCAGCATTTT
CASTGSSSNQPQHF